What follows are 9 T cell receptor beta chains derived from one specimen sequenced in a study of radiotherapy plus CTLA-4 blockade in lung cancer. The method was immunoSEQ multiplex PCR; TCRdb's version includes in-frame clones alone and lacks a portion of them. Of tens of thousands of clones listed, roughly 76% are singletons. The starting material was peripheral blood, obtained from a patient treated with radiotherapy plus ipilimumab. The receptors stem from a human donor with non-small cell lung cancer who had stable disease on radiotherapy plus ipilimumab.

V usage is TRBV9 and J usage is TRBJ1-3; D not resolved. The V end lost 0 bases, the J end lost 2 bases, and 0 bases lay between the germline ends. Germline loops: CDR1 SGDLS, CDR2 YYNGEE. The CDR3 contains 12 residues. The CDR3 protein is CASSVAGNTIYF. The CDR3 DNA is TGTGCCAGCAGCGTAGCTGGAAACACCATATATTTT.

V gene TRBV10-1 combines with J gene TRBJ2-5; 9 bases line up with TRBD2. V gave up 3 bases and J gave up 5 bases; unmatched junction bases: 10. Germline V gene data show CDR1 as WNHNN and CDR2 as SYGVQD (reference sequence). This CDR3 has 16 amino acids. CDR3 protein: CASSEGKRGVEETQYF. The CDR3 nucleotides read TGCGCCAGCAGTGAAGGCAAGCGGGGGGTGGAGGAGACCCAGTACTTC.

This chain joins TRBV30 and TRBJ2-3; D is possibly TRBD1 or TRBD2 (6 bases each). This CDR3 has 15 amino acids. In germline, CDR1 is GTSNPN, CDR2 SVGIG (reference sequence). V dropped 0 bases and J dropped 1 base, with 11 bases sitting between them. The CDR3 protein is CAWSVRGPGTDTQYF. CDR3 nucleotide sequence: TGTGCCTGGAGTGTACGGGGGCCAGGCACAGATACGCAGTATTTT.

This chain joins TRBV10-1 and TRBJ2-5, with D perhaps TRBD2 (6 bases). The CDR3 is 13 amino acids. V was cut by 3 bases and J by 4 bases, with 9 bases left in between. CDR1 is WNHNN and CDR2 is SYGVQD in the germline V gene (reference sequence). DNA for the CDR3: TGCGCCAGCAGTGATGCGGGGAGAGAGACCCAGTACTTC. Amino acids: CASSDAGRETQYF.

The CDR3: CASSRPGLAGTDTQYF. In nucleotides, the CDR3 is TGTGCCAGCAGCCGTCCGGGACTAGCGGGGACAGATACGCAGTATTTT. The chain has TRBV11-2 and TRBJ2-3, with TRBD2 matching 13 bases. Germline lookup yields CDR1 SGHAT and CDR2 FQNNGV. The CDR3 consists of 16 residues. Unmatched junction bases numbered 5, after V lost 5 bases and J lost 3 bases.

The chain has TRBV4-1 and TRBJ1-2; D gene ambiguous. The V gene's germline CDR1 is MGHRA and CDR2 YSYEKL. With 3 bases removed from V and 4 bases from J, the gap between germline ends came to 15 bases. This CDR3 region has 15 residues. In DNA form, the CDR3 reads TGCGCCAGCAGCCAGGCGTTAGGGAGAAGCTATGGCTACACCTTC. Translated, it gives CASSQALGRSYGYTF.

For the CDR3, the DNA is TGTGCCAGCAGTTTATCGAGGGCGAACCGGGAGCTGTTTTTT. Translation gives CASSLSRANRELFF. The chain has TRBV27 and TRBJ2-2; TRBD2 might be the D (5 bases). The CDR3 is 14 residues long. The germline V gene encodes CDR1 MNHEY and CDR2 SMNVEV (reference sequence). With 0 bases removed from V and 9 bases from J, the gap between germline ends came to 11 bases.

The chain couples TRBV2 to TRBJ2-5; a possible D gene is TRBD1 (6 bases). CDR1 is SNHLY and CDR2 is FYNNEI in the germline V gene. V lost 4 bases and J lost 8, with 11 bases in between. CDR3 size: 12 residues. CDR3 coding DNA: TGTGCCAGCAGTGGGGGGCTAATTACCCAGTACTTC. Protein product: CASSGGLITQYF.

CDR3 protein: CASRSGTRDSSKTNYGYTF. CDR3 bases: TGTGCCAGCAGAAGCGGAACCCGGGACAGTTCTAAGACTAACTATGGCTACACCTTC. The genes are TRBV11-2 and TRBJ1-2; 7 nucleotides match TRBD1. V gave up 6 bases and J gave up 0 bases; unmatched junction bases: 19. CDR1 and CDR2 (germline): SGHAT, FQNNGV. The CDR3 is made up of 19 amino acids.